The next 22 T cell receptor beta chains were all read from a single sample in a study of T cell responses to AZD1222 COVID-19 vaccine. The data were produced by immunoSEQ multiplex PCR, yet TCRdb's version contains in-frame clones alone and is incomplete. The table records some 99,000 clones, around 90% of them present only once. The input for sequencing was peripheral blood, taken on day 0 of MenACWY control vaccination. These receptors were obtained from an adult in good health.

The CDR3 region is CASSLAGDRGPSYEQYF. The CDR3 region has the DNA TGTGCCAGCAGCTTAGCGGGGGACAGGGGGCCATCCTACGAGCAGTACTTC. This chain joins TRBV7-8 and TRBJ2-7, with TRBD1 identical over 12 bases. J gave up 1 base and V 0 bases, and 4 bases lay outside the gene matches. Germline assignment: CDR1 SGHVS and CDR2 FQNEAQ. The CDR3 spans 17 residues.

The chain employs TRBV5-4 and TRBJ2-3; 9 bases are a match to TRBD2. Germline CDR1 is SGHNT and CDR2 is YYREEE (reference sequence). J gave up 4 bases and V 2 bases, and 11 bases lay outside the gene matches. This CDR3 is built from 17 residues. In nucleotides, the CDR3 is TGTGCCAGCAGCTTCTATAGGGCGGGAGGGCCACCAGATACGCAGTATTTT. It encodes CASSFYRAGGPPDTQYF. Filled out from reference TRBV5-4 and TRBJ2-3, the complete variable domain reads ETGVTQSPTHLIKTRGQQVTLRCSSQSGHNTVSWYQQALGQGPQFIFQYYREEENGRGNFPPRFSGLQFPNYSSELNVNALELDDSALYLCASSFYRAGGPPDTQYFGPGTRLTVL.

The chain joins TRBV12-3 or TRBV12-4 to TRBJ2-1; D is ambiguous. V dropped 1 base and J dropped 10 bases, with 8 bases sitting between them. The CDR3 has 12 residues. CDR3 sequence reads: CASSLVGSEQFF. In DNA, the CDR3 is TGTGCCAGCAGTTTAGTAGGGTCCGAGCAGTTCTTC.

The chain carries TRBV7-2 and TRBJ1-2; 7 nucleotides match TRBD1. The germline CDR1 and CDR2 sequences are SGHTA and FQGNSA. The CDR3 length is 15 residues. V shed 5 bases, J shed 4 bases, and the junction held 10 bases outside the gene matches. CDR3: CASSDRQGWSYGYTF. The CDR3 nucleotides are TGTGCCAGCAGCGATCGACAGGGTTGGAGCTATGGCTACACCTTC.

This chain uses TRBV7-8 with TRBJ2-7; possible D gene TRBD2, 5 bases. CDR1 SGHVS and CDR2 FQNEAQ come from the germline V gene. The CDR3 consists of 13 residues. V was pared by 6 bases and J by 7 bases, with 16 bases between. The CDR3 spells CASSLFGDGEQYF. CDR3 DNA: TGTGCCAGCAGTCTGTTCGGGGATGGGGAGCAGTACTTC.

The chain employs TRBV27 and TRBJ1-1, with 11 bases identical to TRBD1. This CDR3 comprises 16 residues. Germline trimming cut 5 bases from V and 4 bases from J; bases unmatched to any gene: 9. Per the germline V gene, CDR1 is MNHEY and CDR2 is SMNVEV (reference sequence). CDR3: CASSPLYGTGGTEAFF. CDR3 DNA: TGTGCCAGCAGTCCACTCTACGGGACAGGGGGCACTGAAGCTTTCTTT.

The chain links TRBV18 to TRBJ2-3, with 7 bases matching TRBD1. Germline trimming cut 1 base from V and 6 bases from J; bases unmatched to any gene: 10. Germline V gene sequence: CDR1 KGHSH, CDR2 LQKENI. The CDR3 spans 16 residues. The CDR3 coding sequence is TGTGCCAGCTCACCACTTGAACCAGGGGGAATGGATACGCAGTATTTT. Encoded protein: CASSPLEPGGMDTQYF.

The chain uses TRBV5-3 and TRBJ1-2; TRBD1 matches at 10 bases. TRBV5-3 is placed among ORFs of uncertain function. V shed 0 bases, J shed 2 bases, and the junction held 4 bases outside the gene matches. The CDR3 is 16 amino acids. CDR3 in amino acids: CARSLGEGQGNYGYTF. Written as DNA, the CDR3 is TGTGCCAGAAGCTTGGGAGAGGGACAGGGGAACTATGGCTACACCTTC.

This chain links TRBV7-9 with TRBJ2-5, with 8 bases identical to TRBD1. This CDR3 region has 15 residues. Trimming removed 5 bases from V and 5 bases from J; junction bases left unmatched: 10. Looked up from germline, CDR1 is SEHNR and CDR2 is FQNEAQ (reference sequence). DNA for the CDR3: TGTGCCAGCAGCCCTGGGGCAGGGGGCCTGGAGACCCAGTACTTC. It translates to CASSPGAGGLETQYF.

The chain combines TRBV28 with TRBJ1-2; D not certain. Trimming left V 4 bases short and J 2 bases short, with 8 bases between. The CDR3 totals 13 residues. Germline CDR1 is MDHEN and CDR2 is SYDVKM. CDR3 in DNA: TGTGCCAGCAGTTATGGTGTAAACTATGGCTACACCTTC. Translation gives CASSYGVNYGYTF.

This sequence joins TRBV7-3 and TRBJ1-6; no reliable D call. Germline V gene data show CDR1 as SGHTA and CDR2 as FQGTGA. The CDR3 covers 14 residues. Trimming took off 2 bases at V and 5 bases at J, with 7 bases between the two ends. The DNA of the CDR3 is TGTGCCAGCAGCTTACAAAGGGATAATTCACCCCTCCACTTT. This encodes CASSLQRDNSPLHF.

The gene calls are TRBV5-5 and TRBJ2-7; TRBD1 agrees at 9 bases. This CDR3 has 14 amino acids. With V trimmed by 7 bases and J by 4 bases, 9 bases remained unmatched. Germline V lookup: CDR1 SGHKS, CDR2 YYEKEE (reference sequence). CDR3 bases: TGTGCCAGCCGAGGGCGACAGGGGGATTACGAGCAGTACTTC. Protein: CASRGRQGDYEQYF.

The chain couples TRBV7-8 to TRBJ2-1, with 7 bases that match TRBD2. The CDR3 loop spans 14 amino acids. Germline CDR1 and CDR2: SGHVS and FQNEAQ. Unmatched junction bases numbered 3, after V lost 3 bases and J lost 4 bases. The CDR3 is CASSFVGGYNEQFF. Here the CDR3 DNA reads TGTGCCAGCAGCTTTGTGGGGGGGTACAATGAGCAGTTCTTC.

This chain links TRBV18 with TRBJ2-2; D not resolved. The ends were cut back, 6 bases at V and 6 bases at J, with 11 bases in the middle. This CDR3 is 13 amino acids long. Germline V gives CDR1 KGHSH, CDR2 LQKENI. CDR3 residues: CASSPSVSGELFF. CDR3 sequence (DNA): TGTGCCAGCTCTCCCAGTGTATCCGGGGAGCTGTTTTTT.

The chain combines TRBV7-9 with TRBJ2-7; D is possibly TRBD1 or TRBD2 (5 bases each). The CDR3 extends over 19 amino acids. The ends were cut back, 2 bases at V and 3 bases at J, with 26 bases in the middle. Germline V gene sequence: CDR1 SEHNR, CDR2 FQNEAQ (reference sequence). The DNA for the CDR3 is TGTGCCAGCAGCTTAATGGCAGGGTGGGCTAGCAACACATTCTACGAGCAGTACTTC. Encoded protein: CASSLMAGWASNTFYEQYF.

This clone was observed a single time. This chain joins TRBV28 and TRBJ1-5, with unresolved D. Trimming removed 7 bases from V and 4 bases from J, with 14 bases in between. Germline CDR1 MDHEN, CDR2 SYDVKM. The CDR3 has 14 residues. For the CDR3, the DNA is TGTGCCAGCAAGGAGCAGTTATCTAATCAGCCCCAGCATTTT. Translation: CASKEQLSNQPQHF.

The chain recombines TRBV19 with TRBJ1-4, with D tentatively TRBD1 (5 bases). The CDR3 runs to 16 residues. Germline V lookup: CDR1 LNHDA, CDR2 SQIVND (reference sequence). V was shortened by 6 bases and J by 8 bases, with 22 bases between the two germline ends. CDR3 coding DNA: TGTGCCAGTAGGACCCGGGGCCGCTTGAGAGGGGAAAAACTGTTTTTT. It translates to CASRTRGRLRGEKLFF.

V is TRBV19 and J is TRBJ2-1; 14 bases align to TRBD2. V dropped 4 bases and J dropped 9; count of bases not matched to a gene: 8. The germline CDR1 and CDR2 sequences are LNHDA and SQIVND (reference sequence). The CDR3 is made up of 16 amino acids. CDR3 nucleotide sequence: TGTGCCAGTAGTACCGGACTAGCGGGAGGACGGGGTGAGCAGTTCTTC. Residues: CASSTGLAGGRGEQFF.

The CDR3 sequence: CASSPDWYGGQPQHF. The CDR3 bases are TGTGCCAGCAGCCCCGATTGGTATGGCGGTCAGCCCCAGCATTTT. This chain links TRBV7-2 with TRBJ1-5, with unresolved D. The germline V and J ends were trimmed by 5 bases and 6 bases, with 17 bases remaining between them. This CDR3 comprises 15 residues. CDR1 SGHTA and CDR2 FQGNSA come from the germline V gene.

The chain uses TRBV30 and TRBJ1-3; no definite D call. The V gene lost 4 bases and the J gene lost 4 bases, with 5 bases spanning the gap. CDR3 length: 11 amino acids. Looked up from germline, CDR1 is GTSNPN and CDR2 is SVGIG (reference sequence). The CDR3 reads CAWMVGNTIYF. In DNA, the CDR3 is TGTGCCTGGATGGTCGGAAACACCATATATTTT.

This clone has only one observation. The rearrangement links TRBV13 to TRBJ2-5; 8 bases match TRBD2. J gave up 2 bases and V 5 bases, and 7 bases lay outside the gene matches. In germline, CDR1 is PRHDT, CDR2 FYEKMQ (reference sequence). The CDR3 is made up of 15 amino acids. The CDR3 sequence is CASSRKLAAQETQYF. The CDR3 bases are TGTGCCAGCAGCCGGAAACTAGCGGCTCAAGAGACCCAGTACTTC.

V is TRBV5-1 and J is TRBJ1-2; 10 nucleotides match TRBD1. The CDR3 sequence is 15 residues long. Germline-derived CDR1 and CDR2 are SGHRS and YFSETQ. V lost 3 bases, J lost 10 bases, and 12 bases stayed unmatched. This CDR3 is CASSSPAGQGRDYTF. The CDR3 nucleotides are TGCGCCAGCAGCTCGCCAGCGGGACAGGGGAGAGACTACACCTTC.